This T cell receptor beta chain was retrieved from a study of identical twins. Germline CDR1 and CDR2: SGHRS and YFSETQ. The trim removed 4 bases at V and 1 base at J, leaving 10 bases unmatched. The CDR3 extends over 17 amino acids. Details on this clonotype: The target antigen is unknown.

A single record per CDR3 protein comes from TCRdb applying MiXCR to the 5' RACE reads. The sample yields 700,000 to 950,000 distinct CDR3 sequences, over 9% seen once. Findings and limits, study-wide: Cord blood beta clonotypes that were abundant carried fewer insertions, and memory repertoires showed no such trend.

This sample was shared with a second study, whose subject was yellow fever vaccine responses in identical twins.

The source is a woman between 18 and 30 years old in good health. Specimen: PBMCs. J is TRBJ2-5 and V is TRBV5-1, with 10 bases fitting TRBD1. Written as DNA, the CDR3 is TGCGCCAGCAGCAGGACGACAGGGGGCTTGATCCAAGAGACCCAGTACTTC. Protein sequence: CASSRTTGGLIQETQYF.